This entry lists 16 T cell receptor beta chains sequenced from one sample in a study of blood T cell repertoires in COVID-19. Profiling relied on immunoSEQ multiplex PCR, and the TCRdb table lists in-frame clones only, not all of them. The data show around 430,000 clones, 87% seen once. Sequenced material: PBMCs or T cells enriched from blood (not recorded which). Receptors were obtained from a woman aged 50 to 60 who had recovered from COVID-19.

This rearrangement joins TRBV2 to TRBJ1-5, with D perhaps matching TRBD1 (5 bases). The V gene's germline CDR1 is SNHLY and CDR2 FYNNEI. V lost 2 bases, J lost 6 bases, and 11 bases lay in between. This CDR3 is 14 amino acids long. The CDR3 sequence: CASSEPGSGQPQHF. As DNA, the CDR3 is TGTGCCAGCAGTGAACCAGGGTCAGGTCAGCCCCAGCATTTT.

The J gene is TRBJ2-1, the V gene TRBV11-3, with 9 bases matching TRBD2. The CDR3 totals 13 residues. V gave up 0 bases and J gave up 12 bases; unmatched junction bases: 3. Germline V CDR1 and CDR2: SGHNT, YENEEA. The CDR3 protein is CASSLDFSGGQFF. The CDR3 coding sequence is TGTGCCAGCAGCTTAGATTTTAGCGGGGGGCAGTTCTTC. The full variable domain, rest sourced from reference TRBV11-3 and TRBJ2-1, is EAGVVQSPRYKIIEKKQPVAFWCNPISGHNTLYWYLQNLGQGPELLIRYENEEAVDDSQLPKDRFSAERLKGVDSTLKIQPAELGDSAVYLCASSLDFSGGQFFGPGTRLTVL.

This clone appeared a few times. V gene TRBV28 combines with J gene TRBJ1-2, with 7 bases identical to TRBD1. V lost 7 bases to trimming and J lost 4 bases; unmatched junction nucleotides: 9. The germline V gene has CDR1 MDHEN and CDR2 SYDVKM. The CDR3 length is 14 residues. CDR3 residues: CASTRRGQSYGYTF. CDR3 DNA sequence: TGTGCCAGCACCCGTAGGGGGCAGTCCTATGGCTACACCTTC.

The rearrangement joins TRBV3-1 (or the pseudogene TRBV3-2) to TRBJ1-5; unclear D gene. The CDR3 runs 13 residues. Germline values: CDR1 LGHDT, CDR2 YNNKEL (reference sequence). Trimming removed 1 base from V and 9 bases from J, with 10 bases in between. The CDR3 nucleotides read TGTGCCAGCAGCCAAGGCATTTTCAGGCCCCAGCATTTT. This translates into CASSQGIFRPQHF.

The V and J genes are TRBV19 and TRBJ1-1; 10 nucleotides agree with TRBD1. V gave up 9 bases and J gave up 1 base; unmatched junction bases: 5. The CDR3 has 14 amino acids. Germline lookup yields CDR1 LNHDA and CDR2 SQIVND (reference sequence). CDR3 sequence reads: CASKGTGANTEAFF. In nucleotides, the CDR3 is TGTGCCAGCAAAGGGACAGGGGCGAACACTGAAGCTTTCTTT.

The gene calls are TRBV28 and TRBJ1-2; D gene unclear. The CDR3 runs 14 residues. V was cut by 1 base and J by 8 bases, with 14 bases left in between. From germline, CDR1 is MDHEN and CDR2 SYDVKM. The CDR3 loop reads CASSLSPGWRGYTF. The CDR3 DNA follows: TGTGCCAGCAGTTTATCTCCGGGTTGGAGAGGCTACACCTTC.

The chain employs TRBV11-2 and TRBJ2-1, with 9 bases identical to TRBD1. V lost 2 bases, J lost 1 base, and 3 bases stayed unmatched. This CDR3 comprises 16 residues. Germline V gene lookup returns CDR1 SGHAT and CDR2 FQNNGV. CDR3 sequence: CASSLTGGFSYNEQFF. CDR3 nucleotide sequence: TGTGCCAGCAGCTTAACAGGGGGCTTTTCCTACAATGAGCAGTTCTTC. Using reference TRBV11-2 and TRBJ2-1 for the parts outside the CDR3, the full variable domain is EAGVAQSPRYKIIEKRQSVAFWCNPISGHATLYWYQQILGQGPKLLIQFQNNGVVDDSQLPKDRFSAERLKGVDSTLKIQPAKLEDSAVYLCASSLTGGFSYNEQFFGPGTRLTVL.

This clone is a singleton in its sample. J is TRBJ1-4 and V is TRBV19, with D unresolved. Germline V gene lookup returns CDR1 LNHDA and CDR2 SQIVND (reference sequence). Trimming took 3 bases from V and 6 from J, leaving 14 bases between them. The length of the CDR3 is 15 residues. This chain's CDR3 is CASSIGSLGYEKLFF. The CDR3 DNA is TGTGCCAGTAGTATTGGCAGCCTAGGTTATGAAAAACTGTTTTTT.

The chain couples TRBV19 to TRBJ1-2, with TRBD1 matching 8 bases. J was trimmed by 7 bases and V by 3 bases; bases with no gene match: 1. The CDR3 is made up of 12 amino acids. Per germline, CDR1 LNHDA and CDR2 SQIVND (reference sequence). The CDR3 DNA sequence: TGTGCCAGTAGTATGGACAGGGCTGGCTACACCTTC. Translating gives CASSMDRAGYTF.

The chain links TRBV11-2 to TRBJ1-1; D remains ambiguous. CDR3 length: 16 amino acids. V was clipped by 1 base and J by 0 bases, with 12 bases between them. Per germline, CDR1 SGHAT and CDR2 FQNNGV. In DNA form, the CDR3 reads TGTGCCAGCAGCTTAGGGAGTCACCCAATGAACACTGAAGCTTTCTTT. It is translated as CASSLGSHPMNTEAFF.

The genes are TRBV2 and TRBJ1-1; 7 bases are a match to TRBD1. V lost 7 bases, J lost 4 bases, and 9 bases stayed unmatched. Germline-derived CDR1 and CDR2 are SNHLY and FYNNEI. The CDR3 has 14 residues. The CDR3 loop reads CASTRQGRGTEAFF. DNA of the CDR3: TGTGCCAGCACCCGACAGGGTAGGGGCACTGAAGCTTTCTTT. Supplemented by reference TRBV2 and TRBJ1-1, the full variable domain reads EPEVTQTPSHQVTQMGQEVILRCVPISNHLYFYWYRQILGQKVEFLVSFYNNEISEKSEIFDDQFSVERPDGSNFTLKIRSTKLEDSAMYFCASTRQGRGTEAFFGQGTRLTVV.

The V gene is TRBV2, the J gene TRBJ1-6; 8 bases match TRBD1. The CDR3 covers 15 residues. The germline V gene has CDR1 SNHLY and CDR2 FYNNEI. V gave up 10 bases and J gave up 6 bases; unmatched junction bases: 11. The CDR3, as DNA: TGTGCCACCTCGAAGTCAGGGGGCCCTAATTCACCCCTCCACTTT. This gives the protein CATSKSGGPNSPLHF. Filled out from reference TRBV2 and TRBJ1-6, the complete variable domain reads EPEVTQTPSHQVTQMGQEVILRCVPISNHLYFYWYRQILGQKVEFLVSFYNNEISEKSEIFDDQFSVERPDGSNFTLKIRSTKLEDSAMYFCATSKSGGPNSPLHFGNGTRLTVT.

This chain connects TRBV7-8 to TRBJ2-7; D is possibly TRBD2 (5 bases). The CDR3 covers 14 residues. V lost 4 bases, J lost 2 bases, and 12 bases lay in between. The germline CDR1 and CDR2 sequences are SGHVS and FQNEAQ. The CDR3 reads CASSSGGGTYEQYF. The CDR3 nucleotides are TGTGCCAGCAGCTCCGGTGGAGGCACCTACGAGCAGTACTTC.

The chain combines TRBV7-9 with TRBJ2-7; the D gene is possibly TRBD1 (6 bases). CDR3 length: 13 amino acids. Per germline, CDR1 SEHNR and CDR2 FQNEAQ (reference sequence). V lost 5 bases to trimming and J lost 3 bases, with 11 bases between them. The CDR3 is CASSQDSFYEQYF. CDR3 nucleotide sequence: TGTGCCAGCAGCCAGGACAGCTTCTACGAGCAGTACTTC. Drawing the rest from reference TRBV7-9 and TRBJ2-7, the complete variable domain is DTGVSQNPRHKITKRGQNVTFRCDPISEHNRLYWYRQTLGQGPEFLTYFQNEAQLEKSRLLSDRFSAERPKGSFSTLEIQRTEQGDSAMYLCASSQDSFYEQYFGPGTRLTVT.

The chain links TRBV10-3 to TRBJ1-2, with unresolved D. This CDR3 is 15 amino acids long. Trimming left V 0 bases short and J 4 bases short, with 12 bases between. CDR1 and CDR2 (germline): ENHRY, SYGVKD. The CDR3 nucleotides are TGTGCCATCAGTGAGTCCAAGGGAGCGCCCTATGGCTACACCTTC. Protein: CAISESKGAPYGYTF.

V and J are TRBV30 and TRBJ1-6; TRBD1 aligns across 8 bases. CDR3 length: 14 amino acids. J gave up 9 bases and V 3 bases, and 7 bases lay outside the gene matches. Per the germline V gene, CDR1 is GTSNPN and CDR2 is SVGIG (reference sequence). CDR3 DNA sequence: TGTGCCTGGAGATCGGGACAGGTTCTTTCACCCCTCCACTTT. Its protein product is CAWRSGQVLSPLHF.